This T cell receptor beta chain was documented in a study of cytotoxic CD8 clonotypes in ibrutinib-treated CLL. Only in-frame clones appear in the TCRdb table, and some are missing; sequencing was by immunoSEQ multiplex PCR. This repertoire shows 85,000 or so clones, roughly 83% found once; its top ten account for roughly 5%. Germline assignment: CDR1 MGHRA and CDR2 YSYEKL. This CDR3 spans 18 amino acids. Trimming shortened V by 3 bases and J by 2 bases, and 20 bases separated the two germline ends. This chain uses TRBV4-1 with TRBJ2-1; a possible D gene is TRBD1 (6 bases). The TCR was taken from a human donor with chronic lymphocytic leukemia. The sample consisted of PBMCs, taken after 12 months of ibrutinib treatment. The CDR3 sequence: CASSHPTGHRVPYNEQFF. The CDR3 DNA reads TGCGCCAGCAGCCACCCAACGGGGCACAGGGTTCCCTACAATGAGCAGTTCTTC.